This T cell receptor (beta chain) is from a study of blood T cells in healthy people across ages. For the second PCR, which ran for about 7 to 11 cycles, a sample-barcoded 5' primer and a J-beta primer mix were used. MiXCR, run by TCRdb on the 5' RACE reads, gives a single entry per CDR3 protein. The sample has around 710,000 distinct CDR3 sequences, roughly two fifths seen once. This clonotype was seen more than once but under ten times. The clonotype originates from a woman aged 60-70 years in good health. Sample: blood.

The CDR3 is CASRPRTIGTPSYEQYF. DNA for the CDR3: TGTGCCAGCAGACCGAGGACAATCGGGACACCTTCCTACGAGCAGTACTTC. The chain couples TRBV27 to TRBJ2-7; weak D call: TRBD1 (6 bases). Looked up from germline, CDR1 is MNHEY and CDR2 is SMNVEV (reference sequence). The CDR3 has 17 amino acids. Trimming removed 6 bases at V and 1 base at J, with 22 bases between.